This is a list of T cell receptor beta chains from one sample in a study of blood T cell repertoires in COVID-19. Sequencing used immunoSEQ multiplex PCR; TCRdb keeps in-frame clones, though not all of them. The table lists some 53,000 clones, 89% of them singletons. The sequencing sample was made of peripheral blood. The origin of the receptors is a man aged 55 to 70 with active COVID-19. The CDR3 runs from the conserved cysteine through the conserved F or W. Each record gives: V gene, clone size, D gene, J gene, CDR3 DNA, CDR3 protein. A D gene is named only where the DNA matches it firmly. Clone size is shown for a subset of rows, as once, few, many or a class of expanded clone.

>TRBV6-2/TRBV6-3|NA|NA|TRBJ2-1
TGTGCCAGCAGTTACGGGCAGGCCTCCTACAATGAGCAGTTCTTC
CASSYGQASYNEQFF
>TRBV27|NA|NA|TRBJ2-5
TGTGCCAGCAGTCGACGAGAGGGTCGGACCCAGTACTTC
CASSRREGRTQYF
>TRBV28|NA|NA|TRBJ1-4
TGTGCCAGCAGTGGTAGGACAGCAGTTAATGAAAAACTGTTTTTT
CASSGRTAVNEKLFF
>TRBV20-1|NA|NA|TRBJ2-1
TGCAGTGCCCCAGGCAACAATGAGCAGTTCTTC
CSAPGNNEQFF
>TRBV29-1|NA|NA|TRBJ1-1
TGCAGCGTTGAAGATCTGGGGTCGCGGACTGCGAACACTGAAGCTTTCTTT
CSVEDLGSRTANTEAFF
>TRBV6-4|NA|TRBD2|TRBJ2-2
TGTGCCAGCAGAGCGTCGGGGACTAGCGGGACAACCGGGGAGCTGTTTTTT
CASRASGTSGTTGELFF
>TRBV6-5|NA|TRBD1|TRBJ1-2
TGTGCCAGCAGTACCGGGGACAGGGGTATTGGCTACACCTTC
CASSTGDRGIGYTF
>TRBV29-1|NA|NA|TRBJ2-1
TGCAGCGTTCCTCAGGAGGAGGCGCGTCCGAATGAGCAGTTCTTC
CSVPQEEARPNEQFF
>TRBV20-1|NA|NA|TRBJ2-1
TGCAGTGCCAGTAGCGGAAGCTCCTACAATGAGCAGTTCTTC
CSASSGSSYNEQFF
>TRBV5-8|few|TRBD2|TRBJ2-7
TGTGCCAGCAGCTGGTTAGCGGGAGACGCCTACGAGCAGTACTTC
CASSWLAGDAYEQYF
>TRBV28|NA|NA|TRBJ2-7
TGTGCCAGCAGCCAACCACAGGGTTGGGTCCGCTACGAGCAGTACTTC
CASSQPQGWVRYEQYF
>TRBV19|NA|NA|TRBJ1-5
TGTGCCAGTAGTACCACAGGGATAAGGGGACAAGGTCAGCCCCAGCATTTT
CASSTTGIRGQGQPQHF
>TRBV30|few|TRBD1|TRBJ2-7
TGTGCCTGGAGCTCCCGCGGACAGGGGGACTGGTACGAGCAGTACTTC
CAWSSRGQGDWYEQYF
>TRBV21-1|NA|NA|TRBJ1-5
TGTGCCAGCAGCAAAGCTCATCGCGTCAGGGACAGGAGGTTATGTCAGCCCCAGCATTTT
CASSKAHRVRDRRLCQPQHF
>TRBV7-8|NA|NA|TRBJ2-7
TGTGCCAGCAGCCACCCGGGACTTCTGGCCTACGAGCAGTACTTC
CASSHPGLLAYEQYF
>TRBV7-9|NA|TRBD2|TRBJ2-5
TGTGCCAGCAGCTCACGGACTAGCGGTGAGACCCAGTACTTC
CASSSRTSGETQYF
>TRBV10-3|few|NA|TRBJ1-2
TGTGCCAACCAGAACAACTATGGCTACACCTTC
CANQNNYGYTF
>TRBV28|NA|NA|TRBJ1-4
TGTGCCAGCAGTTTACTGGGACAAGCTAATGAAAAACTGTTTTTT
CASSLLGQANEKLFF
>TRBV11-1|NA|TRBD1|TRBJ2-5
TGTGCCAGCAGCGGGCCGGGACAGGGGATCCAAGAGACCCAGTACTTC
CASSGPGQGIQETQYF
>TRBV3-1/TRBV3-2|once|TRBD2|TRBJ2-5
TGTGCCAGCAGCCAAGATCGTCCCCTTCAGCGGGAGGGCCAAGAGACCCAGTACTTC
CASSQDRPLQREGQETQYF
>TRBV24-1|NA|NA|TRBJ2-5
TGTGCCACCAGTGATTTCGGAGAGACCCAGTACTTC
CATSDFGETQYF
>TRBV2|few|NA|TRBJ1-5
TGTGCCAGCAGTCCTTTTACTCTCCGGGACAAGAATCAGCCCCAGCATTTT
CASSPFTLRDKNQPQHF
>TRBV11-2|NA|TRBD1|TRBJ1-2
TGTGCCAGCAGCGGGGGACAGAACTATGGCTACACCTTC
CASSGGQNYGYTF
>TRBV15|NA|NA|TRBJ1-1
TGTGCCACCAGCAGAGATCGGGGGTTAGCGGAAGCTTTCTTT
CATSRDRGLAEAFF
>TRBV3-1/TRBV3-2|NA|TRBD2|TRBJ2-7
TGTGCCAGCACCCAGGGTATAGCGGGCTACTCCTACGAGCAGTACTTC
CASTQGIAGYSYEQYF
>TRBV9|NA|NA|TRBJ2-1
TGTGCCAGCAGCGTAGACAGTACCAATGAGCAGTTCTTC
CASSVDSTNEQFF
>TRBV24-1|once|TRBD2|TRBJ2-7
TGTGCCACCAGTGACCCGCGGGGGTCCCAGCCGCGGGAGCAGTACTTC
CATSDPRGSQPREQYF
>TRBV29-1|once|TRBD1|TRBJ2-5
TGCAGCGTCTCGGGACAGGGGCAAGAGACCCAGTACTTC
CSVSGQGQETQYF
>TRBV28|NA|TRBD2|TRBJ2-7
TGTGCCAGCAGGGAACCGAGCGGGAGCCCCTACGAGCAGTACTTC
CASREPSGSPYEQYF
>TRBV27|NA|NA|TRBJ2-1
TGTGCCAGCAGTTTGGGGCAAAATTACTACAATGAGCAGTTCTTC
CASSLGQNYYNEQFF
>TRBV12-3/TRBV12-4|few|NA|TRBJ1-6
TGTGCCAGCAGTCGGGGGGCGAACTCACCCCTCCACTTT
CASSRGANSPLHF
>TRBV7-9|NA|TRBD2|TRBJ2-1
TGTGCCAGCAGCTCGCCTATCGGACTAGCGGGTGGGTACAATGAGCAGTTCTTC
CASSSPIGLAGGYNEQFF
>TRBV7-2|NA|NA|TRBJ2-3
TGTGCCAGCAGCGTCAACCGGCGGAACACAGATACGCAGTATTTT
CASSVNRRNTDTQYF
>TRBV7-9|NA|TRBD1|TRBJ1-2
TGTGCCAGCAGCTTAGAGCCGGCCAGGGGGCTCGGCTACACCTTC
CASSLEPARGLGYTF
>TRBV4-1|once|TRBD1|TRBJ1-1
TGCGCCAGCAGCCAAAGAGTAAGGTACGTTGAGGGGGCGCAGGTTGAAGCTTTCTTT
CASSQRVRYVEGAQVEAFF